In this sample, the clone carrying this T cell receptor beta chain turned up a few times. As yet, its antigen is unknown. CD4 T cells were positively selected, then CD8 T cells from the CD4-negative fraction. CDR3 size: 15 residues. V lost 3 bases and J 9 bases, leaving 18 bases between the germline ends. The germline gives CDR1 LNHDA, CDR2 SQIVND (reference sequence). The data stem from a study of naive and memory T cell subsets. Both TRBC1 and TRBC2 were covered by a beta constant-region primer of two equimolar oligonucleotides. TCRdb re-called the UMI-ligation and nested PCR reads with MiXCR, one entry per CDR3 protein. There are 75,000 to 85,000 distinct CDR3 sequences in the sample; 10% to 15% occur only once, and 0.75% to 1% lies in the top ten. Study results and limitations: Findings for naive and memory subsets could not be checked against ground truth. Gini index rose across naive, CM, EM and EMRA in CD4 and CD8.

The chain recombines TRBV19 with TRBJ1-5; weak D call: TRBD1 (6 bases). Material: central memory CD4+ T cells from blood. This TCR was recovered from a human donor in good health. In nucleotides, the CDR3 is TGTGCCAGTAGTATTCAGTCGGGGGCGGGTTCGCCCCAGCATTTT. Translated: CASSIQSGAGSPQHF.